Each of the 20 T cell receptor beta chains below was sequenced from the same sample in a study of cytomegalovirus exposure and HLA in healthy donors. The study ran its PCR with 60 Vbeta and 13 Jbeta primers. Assay: immunoSEQ multiplex PCR; the TCRdb copy retains only in-frame clones and omits some. This listing includes about 200,000 clones. Input material: PBMCs. The receptors shown here come from a man under 40 in good health and CMV-seronegative.

V gene TRBV9 combines with J gene TRBJ2-2, with no clear D. Germline loops: CDR1 SGDLS, CDR2 YYNGEE. The CDR3 has 12 residues. V lost 6 bases to trimming and J lost 2 bases, with 5 bases between them. The CDR3 coding sequence is TGTGCCAGCACCGGTAACACCGGGGAGCTGTTTTTT. Residues: CASTGNTGELFF.

V and J are TRBV6-1 and TRBJ1-4; D gene unclear. The length of the CDR3 is 16 residues. CDR1 MNHNS and CDR2 SASEGT come from the germline V gene. Trimming pared 0 bases from V and 8 bases from J, leaving 16 bases between. In nucleotides, the CDR3 is TGTGCCAGCAGTGAAGCGCTTTCTCCCCAGAGGGAAAAACTGTTTTTT. Its translation: CASSEALSPQREKLFF.

V gene TRBV7-2 combines with J gene TRBJ2-1, with TRBD2 identical over 10 bases. The CDR3 contains 17 residues. Trimming cost V 2 bases and J 6 bases; bases outside gene matches: 10. Germline V gene data show CDR1 as SGHTA and CDR2 as FQGNSA. In nucleotides, the CDR3 is TGTGCCAGCAGCTTAAGGAGCGGGAGGGCAATTGGCAATGAGCAGTTCTTC. Its protein product is CASSLRSGRAIGNEQFF.

This rearrangement joins TRBV7-9 to TRBJ2-4; D perhaps matches TRBD2 (7 bases). V lost 1 base and J lost 8, with 12 bases in between. The CDR3 has 14 residues. Per the germline V gene, CDR1 is SEHNR and CDR2 is FQNEAQ (reference sequence). The CDR3 sequence is CASSLGGGQYIQYF. CDR3 in DNA: TGTGCCAGCAGCTTAGGGGGGGGCCAGTACATTCAGTACTTC.

The chain joins TRBV9 to TRBJ2-7, with 8 bases matching TRBD1. The ends lost 0 bases at V and 5 bases at J; junction bases unmatched: 4. The CDR3 contains 14 residues. Germline assignment: CDR1 SGDLS and CDR2 YYNGEE. The CDR3 DNA reads as TGTGCCAGCAGCGTAGGACAGGGGATGGACGAGCAGTACTTC. Protein: CASSVGQGMDEQYF.

The chain couples TRBV27 to TRBJ1-1, with D perhaps matching TRBD1 (6 bases). There are 14 residues in the CDR3. Germline V gene sequence: CDR1 MNHEY, CDR2 SMNVEV (reference sequence). Trimming took off 5 bases at V and 0 bases at J, with 10 bases between the two ends. The CDR3 nucleotides are TGTGCCAGCAGTCGTCAGGGGATGAACACTGAAGCTTTCTTT. It codes for CASSRQGMNTEAFF.

The chain couples TRBV30 to TRBJ2-1, with TRBD2 matching 10 bases. The CDR3 extends over 16 amino acids. V shed 1 base and J 13 bases; nucleotides not matched to a gene: 16. Germline assignment: CDR1 GTSNPN and CDR2 SVGIG (reference sequence). This chain's CDR3 is CAWSGTSGRAVYIQFF. The CDR3, as DNA: TGTGCCTGGAGTGGGACCAGCGGGAGGGCCGTCTATATACAGTTCTTC.

V gene TRBV4-1 combines with J gene TRBJ1-3; 7 positions match TRBD1. This CDR3 spans 18 amino acids. CDR1 is MGHRA, CDR2 YSYEKL, per germline. V was pared by 2 bases and J by 2 bases, with 12 bases of the junction left unmatched. This CDR3 reads CASSQLSKLRGPGNTIYF. The DNA of the CDR3 is TGCGCCAGCAGCCAACTATCGAAGTTAAGGGGGCCTGGAAACACCATATATTTT.

The chain's CDR3 is CASCRSYEQYF. The CDR3 DNA sequence: TGTGCCAGCTGTAGGAGCTACGAGCAGTACTTC. The V gene is TRBV28, the J gene TRBJ2-7; D is ambiguous. This CDR3 contains 11 residues. CDR1 and CDR2 (germline): MDHEN, SYDVKM. Deletions cut 8 bases from V and 3 bases from J, with 8 bases between.

The chain is built from TRBV10-2 and TRBJ2-5; TRBD2 matches 13 bases. The DNA end is more similar to TRBJ2-7, so the J call may be wrong. The CDR3 sequence is 13 residues long. Germline lookup yields CDR1 WSHSY and CDR2 SAAADI. The CDR3 is CASRLAGGHEQYF. Written as DNA, the CDR3 is TGCGCCAGTCGACTAGCGGGAGGCCACGAGCAGTACTTC.

The CDR3, as DNA: TGTGCCAGCAGCTTAGAACGGACAGGGAGATATACGCAGTATTTT. It is translated as CASSLERTGRYTQYF. The rearrangement links TRBV7-9 to TRBJ2-3; 8 bases are shared with TRBD1. This CDR3 has 15 residues. V was pared by 1 base and J by 7 bases, with 7 bases of the junction left unmatched. Germline assignment: CDR1 SEHNR and CDR2 FQNEAQ (reference sequence).

This chain joins TRBV15 and TRBJ2-5; TRBD2 is a possible D gene (6 bases). CDR3 length equals 14 residues. Germline V CDR1 and CDR2: LNHNV, YYDKDF (reference sequence). V shed 2 bases and J shed 4 bases, with 11 bases lying between them. In DNA, the CDR3 is TGTGCCACCAGCAGAACGGGAGTATTAGAGACCCAGTACTTC. Amino acids: CATSRTGVLETQYF.

The J gene is TRBJ1-4, the V gene TRBV4-1, with TRBD1 identical over 7 bases. J was trimmed by 5 bases and V by 1 base; bases with no gene match: 7. The CDR3 is made up of 16 amino acids. CDR1 and CDR2 (germline): MGHRA, YSYEKL. CDR3 sequence reads: CASSQAVGQTNEKLFF. The CDR3, as DNA: TGCGCCAGCAGCCAAGCAGTGGGACAGACAAATGAAAAACTGTTTTTT.

The chain employs TRBV2 and TRBJ1-5; no clear D. Trimming removed 4 bases from V and 9 bases from J, with 10 bases in between. The CDR3 spans 12 residues. CDR1 and CDR2 from the germline V gene are SNHLY and FYNNEI. The CDR3 DNA reads as TGTGCCAGCAGTGGCTTCAGTGCGCCCCAGCATTTT. Protein product: CASSGFSAPQHF.

The gene calls are TRBV27 and TRBJ2-7, with TRBD1 matching over 9 bases. The CDR3 length is 14 residues. The germline CDR1 and CDR2 sequences are MNHEY and SMNVEV (reference sequence). V shed 5 bases, J shed 2 bases, and the junction held 4 bases outside the gene matches. CDR3 residues: CASSPGDRAYEQYF. CDR3 nucleotide sequence: TGTGCCAGCAGTCCTGGGGACAGGGCCTACGAGCAGTACTTC.

V is TRBV5-4 and J is TRBJ2-1; tentatively, D is TRBD2 (5 bases). The CDR3 sequence is 15 residues long. Trimming removed 0 bases at V and 2 bases at J, with 9 bases between. The germline CDR1 and CDR2 sequences are SGHNT and YYREEE (reference sequence). The DNA of the CDR3 is TGTGCCAGCAGCTTGGAGCGGACTGCCTACAATGAGCAGTTCTTC. Its protein is CASSLERTAYNEQFF.

The chain has TRBV28 and TRBJ2-7; TRBD1 aligns across 12 bases. V lost 6 bases, J lost 5 bases, and 8 bases stayed unmatched. Germline loops: CDR1 MDHEN, CDR2 SYDVKM. The CDR3 covers 15 residues. The CDR3 protein is CASSPPGQGADEQYF. CDR3 bases: TGTGCCAGCAGCCCTCCGGGACAGGGGGCTGACGAGCAGTACTTC.

The chain carries TRBV11-1 and TRBJ2-7; 8 bases map to TRBD2. CDR1 is SGHAT, CDR2 FQDESV, per germline (reference sequence). With 5 bases clipped from V and 2 bases from J, the junction kept 11 bases outside the gene matches. This CDR3 region has 16 residues. DNA of the CDR3: TGTGCCAGCAGCCGTCCTTCGGCGGGAGGCGCCTACGAGCAGTACTTC. It is translated as CASSRPSAGGAYEQYF.

The rearrangement joins TRBV14 to TRBJ2-7; 11 nucleotides agree with TRBD2. The V gene's germline CDR1 is SGHDN and CDR2 FVKESK. V shed 1 base and J 4 bases; nucleotides not matched to a gene: 3. The CDR3 is 15 residues long. The CDR3 loop reads CASSQALAGGYEQYF. The CDR3 DNA sequence: TGTGCCAGCAGCCAAGCCCTAGCGGGAGGTTACGAGCAGTACTTC.

The V call is TRBV6-1, the J call TRBJ1-1; D call uncertain. The CDR3 runs to 12 residues. Trimming shortened V by 4 bases and J by 0 bases, and 3 bases separated the two germline ends. Looked up from germline, CDR1 is MNHNS and CDR2 is SASEGT. The CDR3 region has the DNA TGTGCCAGCAGTGCATTGAACACTGAAGCTTTCTTT. Protein product: CASSALNTEAFF.